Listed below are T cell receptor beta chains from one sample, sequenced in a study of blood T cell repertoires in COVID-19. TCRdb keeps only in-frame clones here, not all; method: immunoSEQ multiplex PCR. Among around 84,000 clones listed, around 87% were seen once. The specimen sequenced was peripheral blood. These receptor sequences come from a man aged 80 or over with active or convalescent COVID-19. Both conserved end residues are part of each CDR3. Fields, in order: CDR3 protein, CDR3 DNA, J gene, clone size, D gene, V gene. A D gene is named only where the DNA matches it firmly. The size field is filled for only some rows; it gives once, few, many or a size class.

cdr3_aa: CASALAGGTDTQYF
cdr3_nt: TGTGCCAGCGCACTAGCGGGAGGCACAGATACGCAGTATTTT
j_call: TRBJ2-3
clone_size: NA
d_call: TRBD2
v_call: TRBV6-4

cdr3_aa: CASRPARGAPHTQYF
cdr3_nt: TGCGCCAGCAGGCCGGCGCGAGGTGCCCCCCATACGCAGTATTTT
j_call: TRBJ2-3
clone_size: NA
d_call: NA
v_call: TRBV5-1

cdr3_aa: CASSPGLAGGFTGELFF
cdr3_nt: TGCGCCAGCAGCCCCGGACTAGCGGGAGGGTTCACCGGGGAGCTGTTTTTT
j_call: TRBJ2-2
clone_size: NA
d_call: TRBD2
v_call: TRBV5-1

cdr3_aa: CASSPHTEAFF
cdr3_nt: TGTGCCAGCAGCCCTCACACTGAAGCTTTCTTT
j_call: TRBJ1-1
clone_size: NA
d_call: NA
v_call: TRBV7-8

cdr3_aa: CASSLGALYLTQYF
cdr3_nt: TGTGCCAGCAGCTTAGGCGCTCTTTACCTTACGCAGTATTTT
j_call: TRBJ2-3
clone_size: NA
d_call: NA
v_call: TRBV7-2

cdr3_aa: CASSLAGARNEQFF
cdr3_nt: TGTGCCAGCAGCTTAGCGGGAGCAAGGAATGAGCAGTTCTTC
j_call: TRBJ2-1
clone_size: NA
d_call: NA
v_call: TRBV11-2

cdr3_aa: CASSLWGDYGYTF
cdr3_nt: TGTGCCAGCAGTTTGTGGGGGGACTATGGCTACACCTTC
j_call: TRBJ1-2
clone_size: NA
d_call: NA
v_call: TRBV12-3/TRBV12-4

cdr3_aa: CASSYRQPNYSPLTDTQYF
cdr3_nt: TGTGCCAGCAGCTACCGGCAACCTAACTACTCCCCACTCACAGATACGCAGTATTTT
j_call: TRBJ2-3
clone_size: NA
d_call: NA
v_call: TRBV7-8

cdr3_aa: CASNGGVEEPQHF
cdr3_nt: TGTGCCAGTAATGGAGGGGTAGAGGAGCCCCAGCATTTT
j_call: TRBJ1-5
clone_size: few
d_call: NA
v_call: TRBV19

cdr3_aa: CASSIPGSATNEKLFF
cdr3_nt: TGTGCCAGTAGTATTCCAGGGTCGGCAACTAATGAAAAACTGTTTTTT
j_call: TRBJ1-4
clone_size: NA
d_call: NA
v_call: TRBV19

cdr3_aa: CASSFDRSSGNTIYF
cdr3_nt: TGTGCCAGCAGCTTCGACAGGTCCTCTGGAAACACCATATATTTT
j_call: TRBJ1-3
clone_size: NA
d_call: NA
v_call: TRBV5-8

cdr3_aa: CASSFRGATSTDTQYF
cdr3_nt: TGCGCCAGCAGCTTCCGGGGGGCCACTTCCACAGATACGCAGTATTTT
j_call: TRBJ2-3
clone_size: NA
d_call: NA
v_call: TRBV5-1